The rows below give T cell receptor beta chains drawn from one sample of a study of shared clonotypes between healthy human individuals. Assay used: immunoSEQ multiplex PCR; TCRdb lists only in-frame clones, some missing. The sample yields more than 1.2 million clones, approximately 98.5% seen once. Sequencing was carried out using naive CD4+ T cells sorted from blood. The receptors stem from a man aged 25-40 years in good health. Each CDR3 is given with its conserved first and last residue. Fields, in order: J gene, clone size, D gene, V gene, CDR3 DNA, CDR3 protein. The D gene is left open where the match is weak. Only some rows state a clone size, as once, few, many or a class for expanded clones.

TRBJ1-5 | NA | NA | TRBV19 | TGTGCCAGTAGTATACTACTGATTGGGGGTCCCCAGCCCCAGCATTTT | CASSILLIGGPQPQHF
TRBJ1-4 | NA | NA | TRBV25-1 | TGTGCCAGCCCCCCTTACCCCCGGGGGTTGTTTTTT | CASPPYPRGLFF
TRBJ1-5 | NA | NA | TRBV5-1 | TGCGCCAGCAGCTTGGGAGCGAGCAATCAGCCCCAGCATTTT | CASSLGASNQPQHF
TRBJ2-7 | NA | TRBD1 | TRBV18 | TGTGCCAGCTCACGGGACAGGGGCGAAAGGGACGAGCAGTACTTC | CASSRDRGERDEQYF
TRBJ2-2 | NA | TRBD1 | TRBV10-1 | TGCGCCAGCGGATCAGGACAGGACGGGGAGCTGTTTTTT | CASGSGQDGELFF
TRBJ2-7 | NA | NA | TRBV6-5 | TGTGCCAGCAGTAACGGACACCTCTACGAGCAGTACTTC | CASSNGHLYEQYF
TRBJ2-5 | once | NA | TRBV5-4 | TGTGCCAGCAGCCCGCAGGGGTGGGGACAAGAGACCCAGTACTTC | CASSPQGWGQETQYF
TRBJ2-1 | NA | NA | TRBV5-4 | TGTGCCAGCAGCTTGGCCAAAGAGTACAATGAGCAGTTCTTC | CASSLAKEYNEQFF
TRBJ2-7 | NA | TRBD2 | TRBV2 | TGTGCCAGCACCAGACTAGCGGGAGGGGAATACGAGCAGTACTTC | CASTRLAGGEYEQYF
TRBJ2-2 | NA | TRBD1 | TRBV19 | TGTGCCAGTAGAGACCAAGGACAGGGAACGAACACCGGGGAGCTGTTTTTT | CASRDQGQGTNTGELFF
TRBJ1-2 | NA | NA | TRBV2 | TGTGCCAGCAGTCTGACGACATCGCCGTATGGCTACACCTTC | CASSLTTSPYGYTF
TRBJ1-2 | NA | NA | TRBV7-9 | TGTGCCAGCGCCGCGAGTTATGGCTACACCTTC | CASAASYGYTF
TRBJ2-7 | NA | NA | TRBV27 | TGTGCCAGCTCCGGGGTCAGGGGTCTATCCTTTTACGAGCAGTACTTC | CASSGVRGLSFYEQYF
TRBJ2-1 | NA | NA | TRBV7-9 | TGTGCCAGCAGCCCAATGGAGGGGTTACCCTCCTACAATGAGCAGTTCTTC | CASSPMEGLPSYNEQFF
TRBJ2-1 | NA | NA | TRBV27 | TGTGCCAGCAGTTCCAGAGGGGGGAATGAGCAGTTCTTC | CASSSRGGNEQFF
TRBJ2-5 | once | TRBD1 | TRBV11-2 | TGTGCCAGCAGCACGGGGACAGGGGCGACATACCAAGAGACCCAGTACTTC | CASSTGTGATYQETQYF
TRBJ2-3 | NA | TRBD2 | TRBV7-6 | TGTGCCAGCGGAGCGGGAGTACCGGATACGCAGTATTTT | CASGAGVPDTQYF
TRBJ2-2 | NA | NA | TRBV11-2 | TGTGCCAGCAGCCCTCGCGCATTCACCGGGGAGCTGTTTTTT | CASSPRAFTGELFF
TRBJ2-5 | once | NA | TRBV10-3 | TGTGCCATCAGTGAAAGACAGACCCAAGAGACCCAGTACTTC | CAISERQTQETQYF
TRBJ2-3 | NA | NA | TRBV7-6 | TGTGCCAGCAGCACAAGAGAGGGCCGGGCAGATACGCAGTATTTT | CASSTREGRADTQYF
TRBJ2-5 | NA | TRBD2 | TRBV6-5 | TGTGCCAGCAGACCAGGTTCCTCAGCGGGACAGTACTTC | CASRPGSSAGQYF
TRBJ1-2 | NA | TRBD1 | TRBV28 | TGTGCCAGCAGGACACCGGGACAGAGCATCTATGGCTACACCTTC | CASRTPGQSIYGYTF
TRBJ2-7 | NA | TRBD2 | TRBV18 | TGTGCCAGCTCTCTGGGGCTAGCGGGATCGCCCGAGCAGTACTTC | CASSLGLAGSPEQYF